This TCR beta chain was captured in a study of shared clonotypes between healthy human individuals. In germline, CDR1 is SGHAT, CDR2 FQDESV (reference sequence). Trimming took 1 base from V and 0 from J, leaving 10 bases between them. This CDR3 is 16 amino acids long. Regarding this clone: What it binds is not known.

The donors were all Caucasian adults (living in Nashville, Tennessee). The assay was immunoSEQ multiplex PCR, and TCRdb's table has in-frame clones only and misses some. The table lists roughly 1 million clones, around 76% of them singletons. Study-wide findings and caveats: Sharing across four donors was seen in 4% to 6.5% of naive CD4 clonotypes.

The origin of this receptor is a man younger than 30 in good health. The material sequenced was memory CD4+ T cells sorted from blood. Subset meaning: CD45RA-negative fraction. The rearrangement joins TRBV11-1 to TRBJ2-1; D is ambiguous. CDR3 sequence reads: CASSLVWAASYNEQFF. The CDR3 DNA reads TGTGCCAGCAGCTTAGTTTGGGCAGCCTCCTACAATGAGCAGTTCTTC.